A selection of T cell receptor beta chains follows, all from one sample in a study of cytomegalovirus exposure and HLA in healthy donors. Assay: immunoSEQ multiplex PCR; the TCRdb copy retains only in-frame clones and omits some. The sample includes some 130,000 clones, approximately 80% of them seen just once. The source material was PBMCs. The receptors were sampled from a female donor in good health and CMV-seronegative. CDR3s include the opening cysteine and the closing phenylalanine or tryptophan. D genes are given only for firm matches. Expanded clones are given a class, and other clones once, few, many or no size at all.

size	J	D	V	DNA	CDR3
once	TRBJ2-7	TRBD1	TRBV18	TGTGCCAGCTCACTTAGACAGGGTTCCAGAGCGGTGAACGAGCAGTACTTC	CASSLRQGSRAVNEQYF
.	TRBJ2-7	TRBD2	TRBV4-2	TGTGCCAGCAGCCCGCTTTTACTAGCGGGGGGTTCCTACGAGCAGTACTTC	CASSPLLLAGGSYEQYF
.	TRBJ1-3	.	TRBV30	TGTGCCTGGAGGACTGTTGTTGGTCGCTCTGGAAACACCATATATTTT	CAWRTVVGRSGNTIYF
.	TRBJ2-3	TRBD2	TRBV29-1	TGCAGCGTGATGGCGGGAGATATGAATACGCAGTATTTT	CSVMAGDMNTQYF
.	TRBJ2-2	.	TRBV9	TGTGCCAGCAGCGTCCAGGGTGGTTTAGTAGCCGGGGAGCTGTTTTTT	CASSVQGGLVAGELFF
once	TRBJ2-1	TRBD1	TRBV29-1	TGCAGCGTGATGACAGGGACAAAAGACGCCTACAATGAGCAGTTCTTC	CSVMTGTKDAYNEQFF
.	TRBJ1-1	.	TRBV29-1	TGCAGCGCCCTGGGGGAGGGCGGTGGCACTGAAGCTTTCTTT	CSALGEGGGTEAFF
.	TRBJ2-1	.	TRBV7-9	TGTGCCAGCAGCTTAGTTCTAACCCGGGAGTTCTTC	CASSLVLTREFF
few	TRBJ1-2	.	TRBV6-1	TGTGCCAGCAGTGGGTTTAAGGGGGACACTAACTATGGCTACACCTTC	CASSGFKGDTNYGYTF
.	TRBJ2-2	TRBD2	TRBV9	TGTGCCAGCAGCGTAAGACTAGCGACCAACACCGGGGAGCTGTTTTTT	CASSVRLATNTGELFF
.	TRBJ1-2	.	TRBV2	TGTGCCAGCAGTGAAGCGCTTCGACAGAACTATGGCTACACCTTC	CASSEALRQNYGYTF
.	TRBJ1-1	.	TRBV6-4	TGTGCCAGTAGCTTTGACAGAAACACTGAAGCTTTCTTT	CASSFDRNTEAFF
.	TRBJ2-7	TRBD1	TRBV28	TGTGCCAGCAGTTTAGGACAGGAGACCTACGAGCAGTACTTC	CASSLGQETYEQYF
.	TRBJ1-3	TRBD1	TRBV9	TGTGCCAGCAGCCCCCCGGCAGGGGGTAGAAACACCATATATTTT	CASSPPAGGRNTIYF
.	TRBJ2-2	.	TRBV7-3	TGTGCCAGCAGAGACAGGAACACCGGGGAGCTGTTTTTT	CASRDRNTGELFF
.	TRBJ2-7	TRBD1	TRBV28	TGTGCCAGCAGTCCACGGACAGGGGGCGAGTACGAGCAGTACTTC	CASSPRTGGEYEQYF
.	TRBJ1-5	.	TRBV19	TGTGCCAGCTCGTCGGGGGGCAGTCAGCCCCAGCATTTT	CASSSGGSQPQHF
once	TRBJ1-3	.	TRBV5-1	TGCGCCAGCAGCTTGACCGGGAACTCTGGAAACACCATATATTTT	CASSLTGNSGNTIYF
.	TRBJ2-7	TRBD1	TRBV4-1	TGCGCCAGCAGCCTCGGCCCGGGACAGCTATACGAGCAGTACTTC	CASSLGPGQLYEQYF
.	TRBJ2-1	.	TRBV29-1	TGCAGCGTTCACACAGGGTCTAAAAATGAGCAGTTCTTC	CSVHTGSKNEQFF